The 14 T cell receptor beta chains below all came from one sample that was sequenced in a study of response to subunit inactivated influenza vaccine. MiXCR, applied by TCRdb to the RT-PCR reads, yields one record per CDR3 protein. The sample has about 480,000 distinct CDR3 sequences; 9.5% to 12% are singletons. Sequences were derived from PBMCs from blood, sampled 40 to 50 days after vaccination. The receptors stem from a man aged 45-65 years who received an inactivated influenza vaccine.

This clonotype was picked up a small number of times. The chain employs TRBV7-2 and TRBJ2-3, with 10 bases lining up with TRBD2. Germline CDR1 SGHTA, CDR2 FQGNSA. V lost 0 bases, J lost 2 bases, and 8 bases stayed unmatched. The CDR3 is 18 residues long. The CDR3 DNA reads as TGTGCCAGCAGCTTAGCCAGCGGGAGGGTGGGGTCCACAGATACGCAGTATTTT. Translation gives CASSLASGRVGSTDTQYF.

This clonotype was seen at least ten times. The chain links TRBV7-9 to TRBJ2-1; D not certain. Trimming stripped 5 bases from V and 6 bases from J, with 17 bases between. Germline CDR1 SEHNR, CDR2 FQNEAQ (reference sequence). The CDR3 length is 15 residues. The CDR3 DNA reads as TGTGCCAGCAGCCCCCCTTTTAGGGTGGGCAATGAGCAGTTCTTC. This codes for CASSPPFRVGNEQFF.

CDR3 sequence (DNA): TGTGCCAGCAGCCAGACAGGGGGAGCAGATACGCAGTATTTT. It encodes CASSQTGGADTQYF. The chain recombines TRBV11-2 with TRBJ2-3; TRBD1 matches at 9 bases. CDR1 is SGHAT and CDR2 is FQNNGV in the germline V gene. The CDR3 runs to 14 residues. The junction had 4 bases not matched to a gene; V was cut back by 5 bases and J by 4 bases.

CDR3 sequence: CASSQVRDKAYGYTF. The CDR3 DNA sequence: TGTGCCAGCAGCCAAGTGAGGGACAAGGCCTATGGCTACACCTTC. The genes are TRBV3-1 and TRBJ1-2, with a tentative D call TRBD1 (6 bases). Trimming left V 1 base short and J 4 bases short, with 13 bases between. The CDR3 is 15 amino acids. Germline V lookup: CDR1 LGHDT, CDR2 YNNKEL (reference sequence).

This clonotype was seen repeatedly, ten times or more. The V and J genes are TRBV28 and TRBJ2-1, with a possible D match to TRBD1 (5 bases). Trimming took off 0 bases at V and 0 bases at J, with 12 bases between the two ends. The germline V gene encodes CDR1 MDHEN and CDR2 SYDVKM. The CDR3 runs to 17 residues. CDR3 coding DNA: TGTGCCAGCAGTTTATGGGGTGGGGCCCCCTCCTACAATGAGCAGTTCTTC. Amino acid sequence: CASSLWGGAPSYNEQFF.

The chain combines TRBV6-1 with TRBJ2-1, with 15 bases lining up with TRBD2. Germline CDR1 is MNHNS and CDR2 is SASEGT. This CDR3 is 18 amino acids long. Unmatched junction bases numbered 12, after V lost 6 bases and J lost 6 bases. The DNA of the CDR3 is TGTGCCAGCAGCCCCGAGGGACTAGCGGGAGGATTGATCAATGAGCAGTTCTTC. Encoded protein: CASSPEGLAGGLINEQFF.

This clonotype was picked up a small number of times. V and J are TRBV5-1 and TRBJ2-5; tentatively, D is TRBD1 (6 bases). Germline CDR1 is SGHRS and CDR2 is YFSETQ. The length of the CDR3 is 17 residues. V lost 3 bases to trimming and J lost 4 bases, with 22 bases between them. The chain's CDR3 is CASSSSPQGSSGETQYF. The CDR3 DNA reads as TGCGCCAGCAGCTCGAGTCCTCAGGGGAGTAGTGGAGAGACCCAGTACTTC.

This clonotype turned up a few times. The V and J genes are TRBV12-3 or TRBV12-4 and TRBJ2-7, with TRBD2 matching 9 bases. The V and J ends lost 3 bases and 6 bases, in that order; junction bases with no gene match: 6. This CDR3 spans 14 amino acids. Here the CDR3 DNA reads TGTGCCAGCAGTTTGTCTACGCGGGGGGGCGAGCAGTACTTC. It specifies CASSLSTRGGEQYF.

CDR3 residues: CSARGRAGWQETQYF. CDR3 nucleotide sequence: TGCAGTGCTAGAGGGAGGGCGGGGTGGCAAGAGACCCAGTACTTC. J is TRBJ2-5 and V is TRBV20-1; weak D call: TRBD2 (6 bases). The germline gives CDR1 DFQATT, CDR2 SNEGSKA (reference sequence). With 1 base removed from V and 2 bases from J, the gap between germline ends came to 14 bases. This CDR3 is built from 15 residues.

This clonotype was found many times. The CDR3 DNA reads TGTGCCAGCAGCTTGGAGGGAGGGACTGAAGCTTTCTTT. Its translation: CASSLEGGTEAFF. The J gene is TRBJ1-1, the V gene TRBV7-9; D ambiguous. The CDR3 is 13 amino acids. The germline V gene has CDR1 SEHNR and CDR2 FQNEAQ (reference sequence). V gave up 3 bases and J gave up 5 bases, with 10 bases separating them.

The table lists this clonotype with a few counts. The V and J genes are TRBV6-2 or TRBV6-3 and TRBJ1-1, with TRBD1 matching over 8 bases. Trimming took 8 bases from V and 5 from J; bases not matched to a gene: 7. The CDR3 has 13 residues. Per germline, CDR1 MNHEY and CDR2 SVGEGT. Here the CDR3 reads CASLRQGRTEAFF. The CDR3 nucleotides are TGTGCCAGCTTAAGACAGGGGAGGACTGAAGCTTTCTTT.

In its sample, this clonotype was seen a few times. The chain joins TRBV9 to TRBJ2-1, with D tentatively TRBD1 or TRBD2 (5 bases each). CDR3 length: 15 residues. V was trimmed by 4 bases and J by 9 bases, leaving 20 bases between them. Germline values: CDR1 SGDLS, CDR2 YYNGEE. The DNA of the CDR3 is TGTGCCAGCAGCCGATCGGGCAGGGAGCTACCTGAGCAGTTCTTC. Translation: CASSRSGRELPEQFF.

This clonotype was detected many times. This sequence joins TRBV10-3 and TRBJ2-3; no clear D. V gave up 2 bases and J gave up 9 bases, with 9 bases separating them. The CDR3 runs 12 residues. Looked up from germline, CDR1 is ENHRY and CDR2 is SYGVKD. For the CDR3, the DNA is TGTGCCATCAGTGAGGGAAGAGACACGCAGTATTTT. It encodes CAISEGRDTQYF.

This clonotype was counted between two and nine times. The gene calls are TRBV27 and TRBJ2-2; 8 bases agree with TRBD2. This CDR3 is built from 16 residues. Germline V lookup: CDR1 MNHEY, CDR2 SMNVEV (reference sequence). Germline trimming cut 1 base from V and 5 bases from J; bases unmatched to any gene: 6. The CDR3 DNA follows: TGTGCCAGCAGTTTATTCGGGGGGGCTTCAACCGGGGAGCTGTTTTTT. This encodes CASSLFGGASTGELFF.